In this sample, the clone carrying this T cell receptor beta chain turned up a few times. The antigen is not known. This sample is part of a study of T-cell memory formation after mild COVID-19. At the level of the study: TCR clusters were mostly confined to one donor each. Study-wide results and caveats: Some clones that responded were present in memory (sampled pre-infection), which suggests cross-reactive memory joined. While clones contracting from day 15 to 85 were balanced between CD4 and CD8, later expanders leaned CD4+.

Germline CDR1 reads LNHDA; CDR2 reads SQIVND (reference sequence). J lost 1 base, V lost 2 bases, and 3 bases had no gene match. The CDR3 covers 16 residues. TCRdb analysed the 5' RACE reads with MiXCR anew, one entry per CDR3 protein. Among hundreds of thousands of distinct CDR3 sequences listed, about 20% were seen once. The source of this sequence is an adult woman who had mild COVID-19 (a few samples of this study predate the infection). Cell type and time point are not known. J is TRBJ2-4 and V is TRBV19; 9 positions match TRBD1. Sequencing used PBMCs or a T cell subset sorted from them (not recorded which). CDR3 protein: CASSIMDRGAKNIQYF. The CDR3, as DNA: TGTGCCAGTAGTATAATGGACAGGGGTGCCAAAAACATTCAGTACTTC.